This T cell receptor (beta chain) originates from a study of CD8+ T cells in alopecia areata. Study-level background: After 6 to 18 months of tofacitinib, follow-up continued 6 months off drug. General study points: Many expanded lesional clones persisted in scalp and blood during tofacitinib treatment. Scalp samples also yield sequences from resident alphabeta T cells of normal skin.

This clone was observed a few times. Its antigen remains unidentified. Trimming cost V 0 bases and J 5 bases, with 5 bases left between them. The CDR3 extends over 12 amino acids. Germline V CDR1 and CDR2: SGHRS, YFSETQ. Treatment of the sample: oral pan-JAK inhibitor, 5-10 mg twice daily. TCR sequencing used cDNA made by reverse transcription of extracted RNA. Sequencing used immunoSEQ multiplex PCR; TCRdb keeps in-frame clones, though not all of them. The sample holds hundreds of thousands of clones; approximately 70% are singletons and the top ten take around 1.2%. The sequencing here drew on CD4+ T cells sorted from blood, taken around week 44, from a patient treated with tofacitinib. This TCR was recovered from a human donor with alopecia areata. The rearrangement uses TRBV5-1 and TRBJ2-5; D uncertain. For the CDR3, the DNA is TGCGCCAGCAGCTTGGATGTGGAGACCCAGTACTTC. It yields the protein CASSLDVETQYF. Looking up the rest from reference TRBV5-1 and TRBJ2-5 gives the full variable domain: KAGVTQTPRYLIKTRGQQVTLSCSPISGHRSVSWYQQTPGQGLQFLFEYFSETQRNKGNFPGRFSGRQFSNSRSEMNVSTLELGDSALYLCASSLDVETQYFGPGTRLLVL.